These 24 T cell receptor beta chains were all obtained from the same sample, sequenced in a study of low-dose radiotherapy and immunotherapy resistance in tumors. As to time point: before trial treatment. cDNA synthesis used a TRAV/TRBV-specific primer set for both chains. It was with a constant-region primer and a V-primer adapter that TCRs were amplified over roughly 18 PCR cycles. A single record per CDR3 protein comes from TCRdb applying MiXCR to the reads. This repertoire shows under 95,000 distinct CDR3 sequences, 15% to 20% found once; its top ten account for about 2.5%. The input for sequencing was PBMCs, taken before treatment. These receptors were taken from a male donor with prostate cancer.

This clonotype is labeled medium-sized. This chain uses TRBV5-5 with TRBJ2-5; 8 nucleotides match TRBD1. Germline trimming cut 4 bases from V and 5 bases from J; bases unmatched to any gene: 10. Germline V lookup: CDR1 SGHKS, CDR2 YYEKEE (reference sequence). The CDR3 is 15 residues long. The CDR3 loop is CASSPGQGDLETQYF. The DNA for the CDR3 is TGTGCCAGCAGCCCCGGACAGGGCGATTTGGAGACCCAGTACTTC.

This clonotype was observed many times. The J gene is TRBJ1-2, the V gene TRBV27; 9 bases map to TRBD1. V was clipped by 5 bases and J by 3 bases; unmatched bases: 19. This CDR3 region has 19 residues. Germline V gene sequence: CDR1 MNHEY, CDR2 SMNVEV (reference sequence). CDR3 residues: CASSAEQGADAGSDYGYTF. The CDR3 DNA follows: TGTGCCAGCAGTGCCGAACAGGGGGCGGATGCCGGGTCTGACTATGGCTACACCTTC.

This clonotype was detected many times. The chain uses TRBV14 and TRBJ2-7, with D perhaps being TRBD1 or TRBD2 (5 bases each). With 6 bases removed from V and 3 bases from J, the gap between germline ends came to 12 bases. The CDR3 has 13 residues. The germline V gene has CDR1 SGHDN and CDR2 FVKESK. The CDR3 here is CASRSGTDYEQYF. CDR3 bases: TGTGCCAGCAGGTCCGGGACCGACTACGAGCAGTACTTC.

Remarks on this clonotype: One base separates it from a far larger clone, so it is likely a read error. This chain connects TRBV5-3 to TRBJ2-3; 10 bases fit TRBD2. TRBV5-3 is designated an ORF whose function remains uncertain. This CDR3 contains 15 residues. The CDR3 bases are TGTGTCAGCAGCATCAGCGGGGGGGCCGGAGTGGTGCAGTATTTT. This gives the protein CVSSISGGAGVVQYF.

This clonotype appeared many times. V gene TRBV5-1 combines with J gene TRBJ2-3; maybe TRBD1 (6 bases). V was clipped by 3 bases and J by 0 bases, with 14 bases between them. This CDR3 comprises 16 residues. CDR1 SGHRS and CDR2 YFSETQ come from the germline V gene. Written as DNA, the CDR3 is TGCGCCAGCAGCTCCCGACAGGACAGTAGCACAGATACGCAGTATTTT. This sequence encodes CASSSRQDSSTDTQYF.

This clonotype was counted many times. V and J are TRBV20-1 and TRBJ1-2; possibly TRBD1 for D (6 bases). CDR1 DFQATT and CDR2 SNEGSKA come from the germline V gene (reference sequence). Deletions cut 2 bases from V and 3 bases from J, with 13 bases between. The CDR3 consists of 14 residues. Here the CDR3 reads CSARSPDSYYGYTF. The DNA for the CDR3 is TGCAGTGCTAGATCCCCGGACAGTTACTATGGCTACACCTTC.

This clonotype showed up just a few times. The rearrangement joins TRBV3-1 to TRBJ2-1; 7 nucleotides align to TRBD2. This CDR3 comprises 15 residues. Losses at the gene ends were 0 bases for V and 8 bases for J; bases not matched to a gene: 7. Germline CDR1 reads LGHDT; CDR2 reads YNNKEL (reference sequence). The CDR3 loop is CASSQDQRGVDEQFF. The CDR3 DNA reads as TGTGCCAGCAGCCAAGATCAACGGGGGGTGGATGAGCAGTTCTTC.

This clonotype was detected ten times or more. This sequence joins TRBV30 and TRBJ2-1, with 7 bases aligning to TRBD1. In germline, CDR1 is GTSNPN, CDR2 SVGIG (reference sequence). The CDR3 is 12 amino acids. After removal of 0 bases from V and 10 bases from J, the junction contained 3 bases not matched to a gene. The CDR3 sequence is CAWSVRGGEQFF. The DNA of the CDR3 is TGTGCCTGGAGTGTACGAGGGGGCGAGCAGTTCTTC.

In this sample, this clonotype turned up many times. The rearrangement uses TRBV5-1 and TRBJ2-5; D ambiguous. V shed 2 bases and J shed 5 bases, with 10 bases lying between them. CDR3 length equals 13 residues. Germline CDR1 reads SGHRS; CDR2 reads YFSETQ. CDR3 residues: CASSFVYSETQYF. The CDR3 region has the DNA TGCGCCAGCAGCTTTGTATACTCCGAGACCCAGTACTTC.

This clonotype was recorded at least ten times. The chain carries TRBV5-1 and TRBJ1-1; D is perhaps TRBD1 (6 bases). Trimming left V 0 bases short and J 13 bases short, with 22 bases between. The CDR3 runs to 15 residues. Germline assignment: CDR1 SGHRS and CDR2 YFSETQ. CDR3 protein: CASSLEGDRPDGGFF. CDR3 nucleotides: TGCGCCAGCAGCTTGGAGGGTGACAGGCCCGACGGTGGTTTCTTT.

This clonotype showed up many times. The chain employs TRBV12-3 or TRBV12-4 and TRBJ1-2; the D gene is possibly TRBD1 (5 bases). Trimming shortened V by 7 bases and J by 2 bases, and 11 bases separated the two germline ends. CDR3 size: 13 residues. CDR3 region: CASTRGRNYGYTF. For the CDR3, the DNA is TGTGCCAGCACCCGGGGCCGAAACTATGGCTACACCTTC.

The gene calls are TRBV19 and TRBJ2-2; no reliable D call. CDR3 size: 15 residues. Trimming pared 3 bases from V and 4 bases from J, leaving 12 bases between. CDR1 and CDR2 from the germline V gene are LNHDA and SQIVND (reference sequence). In DNA, the CDR3 is TGTGCCAGTAGTATCCATCTACGGGCCACCGGGGAGCTGTTTTTT. Its translation is CASSIHLRATGELFF.

This clonotype was seen ten or more times. Sequence at one end of the junction differs from germline and may be a read error. This rearrangement joins TRBV5-1 to TRBJ2-5, with D uncertain. Germline lookup yields CDR1 SGHRS and CDR2 YFSETQ. CDR3 length equals 13 residues. The chain's CDR3 is CASSLGPPLGSNF. CDR3 coding DNA: TGCGCCAGCAGCTTGGGGCCCCCTCTAGGGTCGAACTTC. Based on the CDR3 plus reference TRBV5-1 and TRBJ2-5, the full variable domain is KAGVTQTPRYLIKTRGQQVTLSCSPISGHRSVSWYQQTPGQGLQFLFEYFSETQRNKGNFPGRFSGRQFSNSRSEMNVSTLELGDSALYLCASSLGPPLGSNFGPGTRLLVL.

This clonotype has ten or more counts. This CDR3 reads CASRILETQYF. CDR3 coding DNA: TGTGCCAGCAGGATACTAGAGACCCAGTACTTC. The rearrangement uses TRBV6-5 and TRBJ2-5, with D unclear. The CDR3 runs to 11 residues. Germline-derived CDR1 and CDR2 are MNHEY and SVGAGI. The V end was cut by 6 bases, the J end by 4 bases, with 6 bases between.

This clonotype has ten or more counts. The CDR3 reads CAWSVGLGTEAFF. The CDR3 DNA reads TGTGCCTGGAGTGTAGGACTGGGGACTGAAGCTTTCTTT. The J gene is TRBJ1-1, the V gene TRBV30; no firm D call. The length of the CDR3 is 13 residues. V lost 0 bases and J 5 bases, leaving 10 bases between the germline ends. CDR1 is GTSNPN and CDR2 is SVGIG in the germline V gene (reference sequence). The full variable domain, with the rest looked up from reference TRBV30 and TRBJ1-1, is SQTIHQWPATLVQPVGSPLSLECTVEGTSNPNLYWYRQAAGRGLQLLFYSVGIGQISSEVPQNLSASRPQDRQFILSSKKLLLSDSGFYLCAWSVGLGTEAFFGQGTRLTVV.

The table lists this clonotype with many counts. V usage is TRBV4-2 and J usage is TRBJ2-2; the D is unclear. V was cut by 1 base and J by 0 bases, with 6 bases left in between. Germline values: CDR1 LGHNA, CDR2 YNFKEQ. This CDR3 comprises 15 residues. Here the CDR3 DNA reads TGTGCCAGCAGCCAAGTAGCAGCGAACACCGGGGAGCTGTTTTTT. Encoded protein: CASSQVAANTGELFF.

In this sample, this clonotype turned up many times. V is TRBV15 and J is TRBJ2-4; D possibly uses TRBD1 or TRBD2 (5 bases each). The germline gives CDR1 LNHNV, CDR2 YYDKDF (reference sequence). Trimming removed 5 bases at V and 0 bases at J, with 5 bases between. The CDR3 consists of 13 residues. Here the CDR3 reads CATSGGAKNIQYF. The CDR3 DNA follows: TGTGCCACCAGCGGGGGAGCCAAAAACATTCAGTACTTC. Full variable domain (outside the CDR3, taken from reference TRBV15 and TRBJ2-4): DAMVIQNPRYQVTQFGKPVTLSCSQTLNHNVMYWYQQKSSQAPKLLFHYYDKDFNNEADTPDNFQSRRPNTSFCFLDIRSPGLGDTAMYLCATSGGAKNIQYFGAGTRLSVL.

This clonotype was detected ten times or more. The V and J genes are TRBV2 and TRBJ1-1; D unclear. Germline V gene data show CDR1 as SNHLY and CDR2 as FYNNEI. This CDR3 has 13 residues. Trimming removed 10 bases from V and 3 bases from J, with 15 bases in between. The CDR3 loop is CATNPSGDTEAFF. The CDR3 DNA follows: TGTGCCACCAATCCCTCCGGGGACACTGAAGCTTTCTTT. Based on the CDR3 plus reference TRBV2 and TRBJ1-1, the full variable domain is EPEVTQTPSHQVTQMGQEVILRCVPISNHLYFYWYRQILGQKVEFLVSFYNNEISEKSEIFDDQFSVERPDGSNFTLKIRSTKLEDSAMYFCATNPSGDTEAFFGQGTRLTVV.

This clonotype was observed many times. The J gene is TRBJ2-7, the V gene TRBV2; D is undetermined. CDR1 and CDR2 (germline): SNHLY, FYNNEI. V lost 6 bases and J lost 2, with 11 bases in between. This CDR3 has 13 amino acids. CDR3 sequence: CASRRTSTYEQYF. The CDR3, as DNA: TGTGCCAGCAGAAGGACGTCTACCTACGAGCAGTACTTC.

This clonotype was detected ten times or more. This sequence joins TRBV18 and TRBJ2-1; possibly TRBD1 for D (6 bases). The V end lost 0 bases, the J end lost 3 bases, and 12 bases lay between the germline ends. Germline CDR1 is KGHSH and CDR2 is LQKENI. The CDR3 is 16 amino acids. The CDR3, as DNA: TGTGCCAGCTCACCACCGTCGGGGACAATCTACAATGAGCAGTTCTTC. Its protein is CASSPPSGTIYNEQFF.

This clonotype was recorded many times. This chain joins TRBV20-1 and TRBJ2-1; the D gene is possibly TRBD1 (6 bases). Looked up from germline, CDR1 is DFQATT and CDR2 is SNEGSKA (reference sequence). The CDR3 is made up of 15 amino acids. Trimming removed 3 bases from V and 9 bases from J, with 21 bases in between. The CDR3 bases are TGCAGTGCTAGTAATTGGGCGAGAGGGGGTTTTGAGCAGTTCTTC. Translating gives CSASNWARGGFEQFF.

This clonotype was picked up many times. V gene TRBV20-1 combines with J gene TRBJ2-3; the match to TRBD2 covers 10 bases. Trimming cost V 6 bases and J 1 base; bases outside gene matches: 19. Germline CDR1 DFQATT, CDR2 SNEGSKA (reference sequence). The CDR3 has 19 amino acids. Written as DNA, the CDR3 is TGCAGTGCCCCCACCGGGACTAGCGCGGGGGCTTTCGGCACAGATACGCAGTATTTT. Protein: CSAPTGTSAGAFGTDTQYF.

Comments on this clonotype: It is unclear where the CDR3 begins or ends on the DNA, so no DNA is shown, and the CDR3 is as TCRdb lists it. The rearrangement links TRBV5-5 to TRBJ2-7; whether TRBD1, the table's D call, matches the DNA was not checked. Per germline, CDR1 SGHKS and CDR2 YYEKEE (reference sequence). The CDR3 spans 20 residues, counting both ends. The CDR3 reads CASSFYICSATDRRPYEQYF.

This clonotype was seen at least ten times. The rearrangement uses TRBV27 and TRBJ1-1; D gene uncertain. The germline gives CDR1 MNHEY, CDR2 SMNVEV (reference sequence). Deletions cut 8 bases from V and 6 bases from J, with 28 bases between. The CDR3 is 17 amino acids. The CDR3 DNA sequence: TGTGCCAGCCACCGTCCCGGCAGCGCGGGGTGGGCGGCTGAAGCTTTCTTT. This codes for CASHRPGSAGWAAEAFF.